A selection of T cell receptor beta chains follows, all from one sample in a study of cytomegalovirus exposure and HLA in healthy donors. Method: immunoSEQ multiplex PCR; TCRdb's copy keeps in-frame clones and lacks some. The data show some 120,000 clones, approximately 68% seen once. Material for sequencing was PBMCs. The source is a man younger than 45 in good health and CMV-seropositive. Both conserved end residues are part of each CDR3. The D gene is left open where the match is weak. Not every row has a clone size; where given, it reads once, few, many or a size class.

v_call,clone_size,cdr3_length,d_call,j_call,cdr3_aa,cdr3_nt
TRBV7-9,-,13,TRBD1,TRBJ1-2,CASSGGQGSGYTF,TGTGCCAGCAGCGGAGGACAGGGAAGTGGCTACACCTTC
TRBV2,-,14,-,TRBJ1-5,CASSTGYRNQPQHF,TGTGCCAGCAGTACAGGGTATAGGAATCAGCCCCAGCATTTT
TRBV19,-,15,TRBD1,TRBJ1-1,CASSRQGASITEAFF,TGTGCCAGTAGCCGACAGGGGGCTTCGATCACTGAAGCTTTCTTT
TRBV5-1,-,15,-,TRBJ2-1,CASSLDSPTYNEQFF,TGCGCCAGCAGCTTGGATAGTCCCACCTACAATGAGCAGTTCTTC
TRBV29-1,-,15,TRBD1,TRBJ2-5,CSVDDRGKSKETQYF,TGCAGCGTTGACGACAGGGGGAAATCAAAAGAGACCCAGTACTTC
TRBV28,-,14,TRBD2,TRBJ2-3,CASRPTSATDTQYF,TGTGCCAGCAGGCCAACTAGCGCGACAGATACGCAGTATTTT
TRBV5-1,-,15,TRBD1,TRBJ2-3,CASSMRDSSTDTQYF,TGCGCCAGCAGCATGAGGGACAGTAGCACAGATACGCAGTATTTT
TRBV28,once,15,-,TRBJ2-1,CASSLFVTASNEQFF,TGTGCCAGCAGTTTATTCGTGACAGCCTCGAATGAGCAGTTCTTC
TRBV29-1,-,12,-,TRBJ2-7,CSVAPDTYEQYF,TGCAGCGTTGCACCGGACACCTACGAGCAGTACTTC
TRBV29-1,-,12,-,TRBJ1-1,CSVVGRRTEAFF,TGCAGCGTTGTAGGCCGGAGGACTGAAGCTTTCTTT
TRBV9,once,16,TRBD1,TRBJ1-3,CASSGQGPLLGNTIYF,TGTGCCAGCAGTGGACAGGGTCCCCTACTCGGAAACACCATATATTTT
TRBV5-4,-,15,TRBD1,TRBJ1-6,CASSFGQESNSPLHF,TGTGCCAGCAGCTTCGGACAGGAGTCGAATTCACCCCTCCACTTT
TRBV9,-,12,-,TRBJ2-1,CASSVDFNEQFF,TGTGCCAGCAGCGTCGACTTCAATGAGCAGTTCTTC
TRBV9,-,15,TRBD1,TRBJ1-6,CASSSTGGMGSPLHF,TGTGCCAGCAGTTCCACAGGGGGCATGGGTTCACCCCTCCACTTT
TRBV9,few,13,-,TRBJ2-3,CASSAVITDTQYF,TGTGCCAGCAGCGCGGTAATCACAGATACGCAGTATTTT
TRBV29-1,-,13,-,TRBJ2-7,CSVGRGLTYEQYF,TGCAGCGTCGGTCGGGGTCTAACCTACGAGCAGTACTTC
TRBV29-1,-,12,-,TRBJ1-2,CSVDSPRYGYTF,TGCAGCGTTGACTCGCCGCGGTATGGCTACACCTTC
TRBV29-1,-,13,-,TRBJ1-1,CSVEDRGGPEAFF,TGCAGCGTTGAAGATCGCGGAGGCCCCGAAGCTTTCTTT
TRBV10-3,-,15,-,TRBJ2-1,CAISESLALYNEQFF,TGTGCCATCAGTGAGTCTCTAGCCCTTTACAATGAGCAGTTCTTC
TRBV14,-,15,TRBD1,TRBJ1-2,CASSQDYRDSYGYTF,TGTGCCAGCAGCCAAGATTACCGGGACAGCTATGGCTACACCTTC
TRBV7-6,-,14,TRBD1,TRBJ1-1,CASSSRGPDTEAFF,TGTGCCAGCAGCTCCAGGGGGCCGGACACTGAAGCTTTCTTT
TRBV7-2,once,16,TRBD2,TRBJ2-7,CASSSRSSGKLYEQYF,TGTGCCAGCAGCTCGCGTTCTAGCGGGAAGCTCTACGAGCAGTACTTC
TRBV7-3,-,15,TRBD2,TRBJ2-7,CASSTGLAPTYEQYF,TGTGCCAGCAGCACCGGACTAGCCCCGACCTACGAGCAGTACTTC
TRBV28,-,18,TRBD2,TRBJ2-1,CASSLFGLADSINNEQFF,TGTGCCAGCAGTTTATTCGGACTAGCGGACTCTATAAACAATGAGCAGTTCTTC
TRBV5-1,-,15,TRBD1,TRBJ2-1,CASSLVTGEDNEQFF,TGCGCCAGCAGCTTGGTGACAGGGGAGGACAATGAGCAGTTCTTC
TRBV6-4,-,14,-,TRBJ2-3,CASSPTLAADTQYF,TGTGCCAGCAGCCCCACACTAGCTGCGGATACGCAGTATTTT
TRBV4-2,-,19,TRBD2,TRBJ2-3,CASSQEGLAGGTGTDTQYF,TGTGCCAGCAGCCAAGAGGGACTAGCGGGGGGAACCGGCACAGATACGCAGTATTTT
TRBV14,-,14,TRBD2,TRBJ2-7,CASSQGLAGYEQYF,TGTGCCAGCAGCCAAGGACTAGCGGGCTACGAGCAGTACTTC
TRBV7-2,-,16,-,TRBJ2-3,CASTFRADSPTDTQYF,TGTGCCAGCACCTTTAGGGCGGACAGTCCCACAGATACGCAGTATTTT
TRBV10-3,-,17,-,TRBJ2-2,CAISESSGGAGTGELFF,TGTGCCATCAGTGAGTCCTCCGGCGGGGCCGGCACCGGGGAGCTGTTTTTT
TRBV4-2,-,18,TRBD1,TRBJ2-2,CASSHGGPGQRNTGELFF,TGTGCCAGCAGCCACGGCGGTCCGGGACAGAGGAACACCGGGGAGCTGTTTTTT